This T cell receptor beta chain comes out of a study of early T cells in non-severe SARS-CoV-2 infection. At the level of the study: Investigators sequenced bulk RNA drawn from unsorted whole blood, and chains remained unpaired. Whole-study results and caveats: Using VDJdb, the matching emphasized anti-spike CD8 responses while missing private and CD4 specificities.

The CDR3 is 13 residues long. The germline CDR1 and CDR2 sequences are SGHTA and FQGNSA. V was clipped by 6 bases and J by 6 bases; unmatched bases: 6. The TCR library protocol attached unique molecular identifiers to the individual cDNA molecules. TCRdb re-called the 5' RACE reads through MiXCR, storing one row per CDR3 protein. The sample yields 70,000 to 85,000 distinct CDR3 sequences, less than 15% seen once. Concerning this clonotype itself: Its antigen remains unknown.

The TCR sequence derives from an adult who was a healthcare worker with PCR-confirmed SARS-CoV-2 infection or an uninfected control (not recorded which). The rearrangement links TRBV7-2 to TRBJ1-1, with 8 positions matching TRBD1. Source material: whole blood. CDR3 region: CASSLQGGSEAFF. The CDR3 DNA reads as TGTGCCAGCAGTCTACAGGGGGGGTCTGAAGCTTTCTTT.